This is a list of T cell receptor beta chains from one sample in a study of beta chain features in type 1 diabetes. Using immunoSEQ multiplex PCR, the repertoire was profiled, and TCRdb retains in-frame clones only, with some absent. The table lists about 330,000 clones, 11% of them singletons, with roughly 0.016% in the top ten. Sequenced sample: naive CD4+ T cells from blood. The receptors shown here come from a woman in her twenties or thirties in good health. The CDR3 runs from the conserved cysteine through the conserved F or W. Fields, in order: D gene, J gene, V gene, clone size, CDR3 DNA, CDR3 protein. A D gene is named only where the DNA matches it firmly. Clone size appears in some rows only: once, few, many, or a class for an expanded clone.

D: NA; J: TRBJ1-1; V: TRBV5-4; size: few; DNA: TGTGCCAGCAGCTCGGGACAGAACACTGAAGCTTTCTTT; CDR3: CASSSGQNTEAFF
D: NA; J: TRBJ2-5; V: TRBV5-4; size: NA; DNA: TGTGCCAGCAGTTCCGGGAGCCAAGAGACCCAGTACTTC; CDR3: CASSSGSQETQYF
D: TRBD2; J: TRBJ2-1; V: TRBV28; size: few; DNA: TGTGCCAGCAGTTCAACCTTTAGCGGGAGCATCTACAATGAGCAGTTCTTC; CDR3: CASSSTFSGSIYNEQFF
D: TRBD1; J: TRBJ2-4; V: TRBV2; size: NA; DNA: TGTGCCAGCAGTGATTTTGGACAGGGTGGGGCCAAAAACATTCAGTACTTC; CDR3: CASSDFGQGGAKNIQYF
D: TRBD1; J: TRBJ1-5; V: TRBV6-5; size: few; DNA: TGTGCCACCAAACTACAGGGGCACAATCAGCCCCAGCATTTT; CDR3: CATKLQGHNQPQHF
D: NA; J: TRBJ2-4; V: TRBV5-4; size: NA; DNA: TGTGCCAGCAGCTCTGACAGACTAGCCAAAAACATTCAGTACTTC; CDR3: CASSSDRLAKNIQYF
D: TRBD2; J: TRBJ2-3; V: TRBV28; size: few; DNA: TGTGCCAGCAGTCTCGGGACTAGCGGGAGGCCTAGCACAGATACGCAGTATTTT; CDR3: CASSLGTSGRPSTDTQYF
D: NA; J: TRBJ2-2; V: TRBV7-3; size: NA; DNA: TGTGCCAGCAGCTTTGGGGCTGGCGGCGGGGAGCTGTTTTTT; CDR3: CASSFGAGGGELFF
D: NA; J: TRBJ2-1; V: TRBV14; size: few; DNA: TGTGCCAGCAGCCAAATCTCCCGGGAGTGGGATGAGCAGTTCTTC; CDR3: CASSQISREWDEQFF
D: NA; J: TRBJ1-2; V: TRBV6-5; size: NA; DNA: TGTGCCAGCAGAGCGACAGTTGGGGGCTACACCTTC; CDR3: CASRATVGGYTF
D: NA; J: TRBJ2-3; V: TRBV20-1; size: few; DNA: TGCAGTGCCCCAGCGGGAGATACGCAGTATTTT; CDR3: CSAPAGDTQYF
D: NA; J: TRBJ2-3; V: TRBV18; size: few; DNA: TGTGCCAGCTCACCACCGCAGGGGAGTACAGATACGCAGTATTTT; CDR3: CASSPPQGSTDTQYF
D: NA; J: TRBJ2-2; V: TRBV12-2; size: NA; DNA: TGTGCAAGTCGCTTAGCTGAGCGGGAGGAATCCGGGGAGCTGTTTTTT; CDR3: CASRLAEREESGELFF
D: TRBD2; J: TRBJ2-7; V: TRBV9; size: NA; DNA: TGTGCCAGCAGCGTCGGGACTAGCTACGAGCAGTACTTC; CDR3: CASSVGTSYEQYF
D: NA; J: TRBJ2-1; V: TRBV21-1; size: NA; DNA: TGTGCCAGCAGCTCTACTCCGGGGAGCTCCTACAATGAGCAGTTCTTC; CDR3: CASSSTPGSSYNEQFF
D: TRBD2; J: TRBJ2-1; V: TRBV7-8; size: NA; DNA: TGTGCCAGCAGCAAACTAGCGGGGGCCTACAATGAGCAGTTCTTC; CDR3: CASSKLAGAYNEQFF
D: TRBD1; J: TRBJ2-2; V: TRBV19; size: NA; DNA: TGTGCCAGTAGTAGAGGACAGGCGAACACCGGGGAGCTGTTTTTT; CDR3: CASSRGQANTGELFF
D: TRBD2; J: TRBJ2-1; V: TRBV10-3; size: NA; DNA: TGTGCCACAGAGTTGACTAGCGGGTCCGCTGAGCAGTTCTTC; CDR3: CATELTSGSAEQFF
D: NA; J: TRBJ1-1; V: TRBV25-1; size: few; DNA: TGTGCCAGCAGTGCTTCCGGGACACTCGACCCTGAAGCTTTCTTT; CDR3: CASSASGTLDPEAFF
D: TRBD1; J: TRBJ2-7; V: TRBV6-5; size: few; DNA: TGTGCCAGCACCCCACCGGGACAGGGGGACGAGCAGTACTTC; CDR3: CASTPPGQGDEQYF
D: TRBD1; J: TRBJ2-5; V: TRBV5-4; size: few; DNA: TGTGCCAGCAGCAACCGGGGACAGGAGCAGGAGACCCAGTACTTC; CDR3: CASSNRGQEQETQYF
D: NA; J: TRBJ2-5; V: TRBV2; size: few; DNA: TGTGCCAGCAGCGTAACAGGGTTCGAAGAGACCCAGTACTTC; CDR3: CASSVTGFEETQYF
D: NA; J: TRBJ1-1; V: TRBV19; size: few; DNA: TGTGCCAGTAGCCCTACAGTGGGGCGTAGTTACACTGAAGCTTTCTTT; CDR3: CASSPTVGRSYTEAFF
D: TRBD2; J: TRBJ2-5; V: TRBV10-3; size: NA; DNA: TGTGCCATCAGTGGAGGACTAGCTTCATCCCAAGAGACCCAGTACTTC; CDR3: CAISGGLASSQETQYF
D: NA; J: TRBJ2-1; V: TRBV10-3; size: NA; DNA: TGTGCCATCAAGGGGGAAGGGGATGAGCAGTTCTTC; CDR3: CAIKGEGDEQFF
D: NA; J: TRBJ2-1; V: TRBV4-2; size: few; DNA: TGTGCCAGCAGCCCCTTGGGGCGAAATGAGCAGTTCTTC; CDR3: CASSPLGRNEQFF
D: NA; J: TRBJ2-1; V: TRBV7-9; size: few; DNA: TGTGCCAGCAGCTTACGCAGGGCTGGCAATGAGCAGTTCTTC; CDR3: CASSLRRAGNEQFF
D: NA; J: TRBJ1-5; V: TRBV6-1; size: NA; DNA: TGTGCCAGCAGTACAACAGGGATGGGCAATCAGCCCCAGCATTTT; CDR3: CASSTTGMGNQPQHF